Shown below are 26 T cell receptor beta chains from a single sample sequenced in a study of vaccination and CD4 T cells after COVID-19. Treatment specified: approximately nine-day PBMC culture with coronavirus spike peptide pools or control peptides (ViraFEST assay). One should note that the unexposed donor's CD4+ T cells were collected before the COVID-19 pandemic (2011-2018). These TCRs' antigens remain unknown. Sequence data for DNA of cultured CD4+ T cells were generated by the Oncomine TCR Beta short-read assay. In TCRdb, the PCR reads were re-called with MiXCR into one record per CDR3 protein. The sample holds roughly 8,000 distinct CDR3 sequences; 45% to 50% are singletons and the top ten take roughly 19%. The sequencing input was CD4+ T cells from blood, cultured in vitro. These receptors all stem from a human donor in good health.

V usage is TRBV6-5 and J usage is TRBJ1-5; possibly TRBD1 for D (5 bases). The CDR3 loop spans 15 amino acids. Trimming removed 2 bases from V and 5 bases from J, with 13 bases in between. CDR1 MNHEY and CDR2 SVGAGI come from the germline V gene. The CDR3 region has the DNA TGTGCCAGCAGTTACCAGCGGGGGGGGGATCAGCCCCAGCATTTT. This sequence encodes CASSYQRGGDQPQHF.

The V gene is TRBV27, the J gene TRBJ1-3; 9 nucleotides agree with TRBD1. Trimming took 5 bases from V and 4 from J; bases not matched to a gene: 18. The CDR3 length is 19 residues. Germline V gene data show CDR1 as MNHEY and CDR2 as SMNVEV (reference sequence). The CDR3 loop reads CASSRRGQGTPEAGNTIYF. Here the CDR3 DNA reads TGTGCCAGCAGTAGGAGGGGACAGGGAACCCCAGAGGCCGGAAACACCATATATTTT.

The V call is TRBV30, the J call TRBJ1-6; a possible D gene is TRBD1 (6 bases). V was clipped by 2 bases and J by 18 bases, with 17 bases between them. Germline-derived CDR1 and CDR2 are GTSNPN and SVGIG (reference sequence). This CDR3 contains 12 residues. CDR3: CAWSYGQRGSHF. In DNA, the CDR3 is TGTGCCTGGAGTTACGGACAGAGGGGTTCCCACTTT.

J is TRBJ1-5 and V is TRBV7-9; 7 bases fit TRBD1. CDR1 is SEHNR and CDR2 is FQNEAQ in the germline V gene (reference sequence). This CDR3 region has 14 residues. J was trimmed by 3 bases and V by 5 bases; bases with no gene match: 4. CDR3 residues: CASSGGQDNQPQHF. CDR3 coding DNA: TGTGCCAGCAGCGGCGGACAGGACAATCAGCCCCAGCATTTT.

The genes are TRBV6-1 and TRBJ1-2, with no clear D. The germline CDR1 and CDR2 sequences are MNHNS and SASEGT. V gave up 1 base and J gave up 3 bases, with 12 bases separating them. The CDR3 is 15 residues long. This chain's CDR3 is CASSEVLRAYYGYTF. The CDR3 DNA reads TGTGCCAGCAGTGAAGTACTGAGGGCTTACTATGGCTACACCTTC.

The V and J genes are TRBV7-9 and TRBJ1-6; TRBD1 matches at 7 bases. There are 15 residues in the CDR3. In germline, CDR1 is SEHNR, CDR2 FQNEAQ (reference sequence). Trimming at V came to 1 base and at J to 14 bases, leaving 11 bases not matched to a gene. For the CDR3, the DNA is TGTGCCAGCAGCTTAGTAACAGGGGCCCCCCTATCCCTCCACTTT. This translates into CASSLVTGAPLSLHF. The complete variable domain, with remaining parts taken from reference TRBV7-9 and TRBJ1-6, reads DTGVSQNPRHKITKRGQNVTFRCDPISEHNRLYWYRQTLGQGPEFLTYFQNEAQLEKSRLLSDRFSAERPKGSFSTLEIQRTEQGDSAMYLCASSLVTGAPLSLHFGNGTRLTVT.

The chain joins TRBV10-1 to TRBJ1-6, with TRBD1 identical over 9 bases. Trimming at V came to 6 bases and at J to 8 bases, leaving 11 bases not matched to a gene. The length of the CDR3 is 16 residues. Per germline, CDR1 WNHNN and CDR2 SYGVQD (reference sequence). In nucleotides, the CDR3 is TGCGCCAGCAGGCTACAGGGGGCGTCGGTGGATTCACCCCTCCACTTT. It codes for CASRLQGASVDSPLHF.

This clonotype was observed a few times. J is TRBJ1-1 and V is TRBV19, with D possibly being TRBD1 (6 bases). The CDR3 extends over 13 amino acids. Trimming removed 7 bases at V and 4 bases at J, with 13 bases between. CDR1 is LNHDA and CDR2 is SQIVND in the germline V gene (reference sequence). The CDR3 DNA reads as TGTGCCAGTATCCCTGGGGGGGCCACTGAAGCTTTCTTT. Amino acids: CASIPGGATEAFF.

This chain links TRBV6-1 with TRBJ1-1; unclear D gene. Germline V lookup: CDR1 MNHNS, CDR2 SASEGT. The length of the CDR3 is 14 residues. V was trimmed by 2 bases and J by 1 base, leaving 8 bases between them. CDR3: CASSENYRNTEAFF. The CDR3 bases are TGTGCCAGCAGTGAAAACTACAGGAACACTGAAGCTTTCTTT.

This chain links TRBV27 with TRBJ1-1; D gene unclear. The V gene's germline CDR1 is MNHEY and CDR2 SMNVEV (reference sequence). Trimming removed 1 base at V and 2 bases at J, with 20 bases between. CDR3 length: 18 amino acids. CDR3 in DNA: TGTGCCAGCAGTTTATTTGCCCCGGCCTTAGCGGGAAACACTGAAGCTTTCTTT. Translation: CASSLFAPALAGNTEAFF.

The chain combines TRBV7-2 with TRBJ2-3, with a possible D match to TRBD2 (6 bases). V gave up 7 bases and J gave up 2 bases, with 10 bases separating them. Germline V gene lookup returns CDR1 SGHTA and CDR2 FQGNSA. The CDR3 extends over 13 amino acids. The CDR3 is CASTAGNTDTQYF. The CDR3, as DNA: TGTGCCAGCACTGCGGGGAACACAGATACGCAGTATTTT.

This clonotype was observed once. The rearrangement links TRBV29-1 to TRBJ2-1; tentative D call: TRBD1 (6 bases). CDR1 SQVTM and CDR2 ANQGSEA come from the germline V gene. The ends were cut back, 5 bases at V and 7 bases at J, with 15 bases in the middle. This CDR3 has 13 residues. The CDR3, as DNA: TGCAGCGTTTACCAGGGGAATTGGAATGAGCAGTTCTTC. As protein: CSVYQGNWNEQFF.

The genes are TRBV29-1 and TRBJ2-3; D gene unclear. Germline V gene data show CDR1 as SQVTM and CDR2 as ANQGSEA. CDR3 size: 14 residues. V was cut by 3 bases and J by 2 bases, with 12 bases left in between. For the CDR3, the DNA is TGCAGCGTTGAGGTCGCCAGTTCCACAGATACGCAGTATTTT. This codes for CSVEVASSTDTQYF.

V gene TRBV7-8 combines with J gene TRBJ1-1, with D perhaps matching TRBD1 (5 bases). V lost 3 bases and J lost 1, with 15 bases in between. The CDR3 contains 16 residues. Germline values: CDR1 SGHVS, CDR2 FQNEAQ. CDR3 protein: CASSFKRTRGNTEAFF. Written as DNA, the CDR3 is TGTGCCAGCAGCTTTAAACGGACAAGGGGGAACACTGAAGCTTTCTTT.

The rearrangement joins TRBV20-1 to TRBJ1-2; D is ambiguous. This CDR3 contains 14 residues. Germline assignment: CDR1 DFQATT and CDR2 SNEGSKA (reference sequence). Trimming cost V 6 bases and J 8 bases, with 22 bases left between them. The CDR3 region is CSAPPRGGPGGYTF. As DNA, the CDR3 is TGCAGTGCCCCCCCCCGGGGAGGCCCGGGAGGCTACACCTTC.

This chain links TRBV28 with TRBJ1-5; 7 bases are shared with TRBD1. This CDR3 has 14 amino acids. The V and J ends lost 5 bases and 6 bases, in that order; junction bases with no gene match: 7. Per the germline V gene, CDR1 is MDHEN and CDR2 is SYDVKM. For the CDR3, the DNA is TGTGCCAGCAGTGATCAGGGGGTCGGTCAGCCCCAGCATTTT. This encodes CASSDQGVGQPQHF.

The chain is built from TRBV19 and TRBJ1-1; 9 bases line up with TRBD1. The CDR3 spans 13 residues. Per germline, CDR1 LNHDA and CDR2 SQIVND (reference sequence). The junction had 1 base not matched to a gene; V was cut back by 8 bases and J by 0 bases. The CDR3 is CASGDRVNTEAFF. Here the CDR3 DNA reads TGTGCCAGTGGGGACAGGGTGAACACTGAAGCTTTCTTT.

J is TRBJ2-1 and V is TRBV6-1, with 15 bases that match TRBD2. Germline V gene sequence: CDR1 MNHNS, CDR2 SASEGT. V lost 6 bases and J lost 5; bases outside the gene matches: 20. The CDR3 covers 21 residues. CDR3 amino acids: CASSFNPQGLAGGRNNNEQFF. The CDR3 DNA follows: TGTGCCAGCAGCTTTAACCCCCAGGGACTAGCGGGGGGACGTAACAACAATGAGCAGTTCTTC.

The CDR3 reads CASSSSPYEQYF. CDR3 coding DNA: TGTGCCAGCAGCTCGAGTCCGTACGAGCAGTACTTC. This chain joins TRBV11-3 and TRBJ2-7; D gene unclear. Trimming took 4 bases from V and 4 from J, leaving 8 bases between them. In germline, CDR1 is SGHNT, CDR2 YENEEA. The CDR3 has 12 amino acids.

The V call is TRBV28, the J call TRBJ2-7; possibly TRBD1 for D (6 bases). The V gene lost 2 bases and the J gene lost 3 bases, with 11 bases spanning the gap. In germline, CDR1 is MDHEN, CDR2 SYDVKM. This CDR3 comprises 14 residues. CDR3 bases: TGTGCCAGCAGTTTACAACAGGGATTCTACGAGCAGTACTTC. Its protein is CASSLQQGFYEQYF.

The chain uses TRBV20-1 and TRBJ2-5, with 13 nucleotides matching TRBD2. The length of the CDR3 is 15 residues. V dropped 5 bases and J dropped 5; count of bases not matched to a gene: 8. Germline lookup yields CDR1 DFQATT and CDR2 SNEGSKA (reference sequence). This chain's CDR3 is CSAGERTSGGETQYF. The CDR3 region has the DNA TGCAGTGCTGGGGAAAGGACTAGCGGGGGTGAGACCCAGTACTTC.

This clonotype was detected a few times. The J gene is TRBJ2-4, the V gene TRBV6-1; D remains ambiguous. Between the trimmed V and J ends, which lost 3 bases and 1 base, there was a span of 7 bases. The length of the CDR3 is 14 residues. Per germline, CDR1 MNHNS and CDR2 SASEGT. The CDR3 loop reads CASSDRWAKNIQYF. CDR3 in DNA: TGTGCCAGCAGTGACAGGTGGGCCAAAAACATTCAGTACTTC.

This clonotype was observed a few times. This chain links TRBV2 with TRBJ1-1; D is ambiguous. V dropped 3 bases and J dropped 4 bases, with 21 bases sitting between them. Germline lookup yields CDR1 SNHLY and CDR2 FYNNEI. The CDR3 sequence is 17 residues long. CDR3 amino acids: CASSDRAILTLVTEAFF. In nucleotides, the CDR3 is TGTGCCAGCAGTGATCGGGCCATACTAACCTTGGTCACTGAAGCTTTCTTT.

The chain employs TRBV28 and TRBJ2-3, with 9 nucleotides matching TRBD1. The CDR3 spans 16 residues. V gave up 4 bases and J gave up 1 base; unmatched junction bases: 6. Germline CDR1 MDHEN, CDR2 SYDVKM. DNA of the CDR3: TGTGCCAGCAGTTCCACAGGGGGCACGGGCACAGATACGCAGTATTTT. Encoded protein: CASSSTGGTGTDTQYF.

V is TRBV2 and J is TRBJ2-3, with D perhaps TRBD2 (6 bases). Looked up from germline, CDR1 is SNHLY and CDR2 is FYNNEI. The CDR3 is 17 residues long. V dropped 4 bases and J dropped 4 bases, with 21 bases sitting between them. CDR3 sequence (DNA): TGTGCCAGCAGTGTACCTGTAGGTCTAGCGTTATCAGATACGCAGTATTTT. Encoded protein: CASSVPVGLALSDTQYF. Combining the CDR3 with reference TRBV2 and TRBJ2-3 gives the whole variable domain EPEVTQTPSHQVTQMGQEVILRCVPISNHLYFYWYRQILGQKVEFLVSFYNNEISEKSEIFDDQFSVERPDGSNFTLKIRSTKLEDSAMYFCASSVPVGLALSDTQYFGPGTRLTVL.

This clonotype was seen more than once but under ten times. The J gene is TRBJ2-2, the V gene TRBV6-1, with 8 bases matching TRBD1. Trimming removed 3 bases from V and 0 bases from J; junction bases left unmatched: 3. Germline V gene sequence: CDR1 MNHNS, CDR2 SASEGT. The CDR3 contains 16 residues. The chain's CDR3 is CASSDGQGSNTGELFF. CDR3 DNA sequence: TGTGCCAGCAGTGACGGACAGGGCTCGAACACCGGGGAGCTGTTTTTT.